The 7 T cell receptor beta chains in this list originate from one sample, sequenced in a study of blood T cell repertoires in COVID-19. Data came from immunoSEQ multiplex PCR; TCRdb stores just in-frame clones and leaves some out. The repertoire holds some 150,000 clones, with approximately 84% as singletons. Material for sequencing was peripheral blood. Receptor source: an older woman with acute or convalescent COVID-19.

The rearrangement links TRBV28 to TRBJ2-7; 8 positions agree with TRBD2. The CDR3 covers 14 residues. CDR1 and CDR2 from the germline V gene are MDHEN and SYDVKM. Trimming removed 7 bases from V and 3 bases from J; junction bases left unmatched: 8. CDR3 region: CASTPTSENYEQYF. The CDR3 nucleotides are TGTGCCAGCACACCGACTAGCGAAAACTACGAGCAGTACTTC.

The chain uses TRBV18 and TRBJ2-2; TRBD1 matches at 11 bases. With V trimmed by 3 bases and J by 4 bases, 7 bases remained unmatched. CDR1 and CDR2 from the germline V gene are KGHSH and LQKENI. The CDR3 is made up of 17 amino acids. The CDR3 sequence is CASSPRTGGLSTGELFF. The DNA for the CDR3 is TGTGCCAGCTCACCGAGGACAGGGGGCTTGAGCACCGGGGAGCTGTTTTTT.

CDR3 sequence: CASSREALYGYTF. DNA for the CDR3: TGTGCCAGCAGCAGGGAGGCACTCTATGGCTACACCTTC. The genes are TRBV6-6 and TRBJ1-2, with D possibly matching TRBD1 (5 bases). Germline CDR1 is MNHNY and CDR2 is SVGAGI (reference sequence). This CDR3 spans 13 amino acids. V lost 6 bases to trimming and J lost 4 bases, with 12 bases between them.

CDR3 loop: CASSAQANEQYF. The CDR3 bases are TGTGCCAGTAGCGCGCAGGCGAACGAGCAGTACTTC. J is TRBJ2-7 and V is TRBV19; D gene uncertain. The CDR3 length is 12 residues. Germline values: CDR1 LNHDA, CDR2 SQIVND (reference sequence). Between the trimmed V and J ends, which lost 6 bases and 5 bases, there was a span of 11 bases.

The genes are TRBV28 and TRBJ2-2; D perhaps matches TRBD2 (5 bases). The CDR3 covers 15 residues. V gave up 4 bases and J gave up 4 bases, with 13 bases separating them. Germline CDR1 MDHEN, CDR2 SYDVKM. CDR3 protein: CASSSPQLGTGELFF. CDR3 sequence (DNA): TGTGCCAGCAGTTCCCCTCAACTAGGCACCGGGGAGCTGTTTTTT.

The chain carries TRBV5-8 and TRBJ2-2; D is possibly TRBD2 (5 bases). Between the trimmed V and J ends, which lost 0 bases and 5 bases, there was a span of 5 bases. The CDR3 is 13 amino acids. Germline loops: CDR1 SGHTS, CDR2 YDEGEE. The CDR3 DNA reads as TGTGCCAGCAGCTTGGGAGGGACCGGGGAGCTGTTTTTT. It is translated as CASSLGGTGELFF. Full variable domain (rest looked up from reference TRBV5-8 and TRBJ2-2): EAGVTQSPTHLIKTRGQQATLRCSPISGHTSVYWYQQALGLGLQFLLWYDEGEERNRGNFPPRFSGRQFPNYSSELNVNALELEDSALYLCASSLGGTGELFFGEGSRLTVL.

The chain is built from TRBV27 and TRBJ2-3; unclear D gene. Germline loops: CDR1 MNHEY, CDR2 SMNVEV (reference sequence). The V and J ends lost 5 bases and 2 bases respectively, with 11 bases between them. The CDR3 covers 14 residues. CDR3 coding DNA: TGTGCCAGCAGTCTACTCTTATCCACAGATACGCAGTATTTT. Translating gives CASSLLLSTDTQYF.